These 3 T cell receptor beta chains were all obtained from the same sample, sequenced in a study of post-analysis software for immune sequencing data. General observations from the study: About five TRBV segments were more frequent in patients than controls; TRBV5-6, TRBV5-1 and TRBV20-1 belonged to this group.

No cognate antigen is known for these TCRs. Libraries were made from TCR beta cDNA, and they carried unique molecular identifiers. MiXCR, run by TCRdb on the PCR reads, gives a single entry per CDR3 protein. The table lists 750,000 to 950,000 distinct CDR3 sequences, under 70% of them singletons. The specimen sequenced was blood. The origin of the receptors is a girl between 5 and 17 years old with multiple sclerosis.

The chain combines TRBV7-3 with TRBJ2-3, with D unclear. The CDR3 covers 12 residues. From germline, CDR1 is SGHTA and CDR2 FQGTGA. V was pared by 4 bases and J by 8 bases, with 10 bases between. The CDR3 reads CASSSSRGTQYF. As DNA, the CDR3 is TGTGCCAGCAGCTCTTCGCGAGGTACGCAGTATTTT.

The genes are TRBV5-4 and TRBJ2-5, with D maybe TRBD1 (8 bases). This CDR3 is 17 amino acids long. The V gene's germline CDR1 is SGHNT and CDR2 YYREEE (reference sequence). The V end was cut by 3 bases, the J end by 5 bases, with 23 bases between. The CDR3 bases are TGTGCCAGCAGCTATTTGCGGCCCACAGGGGGGGTTGAGACCCAGTACTTC. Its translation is CASSYLRPTGGVETQYF.

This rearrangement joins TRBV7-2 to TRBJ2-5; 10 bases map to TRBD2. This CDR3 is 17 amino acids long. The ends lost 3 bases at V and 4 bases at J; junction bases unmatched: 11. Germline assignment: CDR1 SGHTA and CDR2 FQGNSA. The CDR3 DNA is TGTGCCAGCAGCTTCGGGACTAGCGCACAGATAAGAGAGACCCAGTACTTC. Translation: CASSFGTSAQIRETQYF.